Here is one T cell receptor beta chain with its context. The antigen is not known. Expressed TCRB transcripts got sequenced, as all isolated RNA was reverse transcribed. Libraries were prepared by immunoSEQ multiplex PCR; TCRdb keeps only in-frame clonotypes and omits some of them. The sample lists 300,000 to 350,000 clones; about 14% were seen once. This sample was taken from a study of beta chain features in type 1 diabetes. Findings of the study overall: VDJ junctions in type 1 diabetes patients carried more deletions and fewer insertions. Shortening of TCRB CDR3s, moderate but significant, appeared in all four CD4+ subsets of Type 1 diabetes patients. A greater similarity of naive, central memory and Treg TCRB repertoires was seen among patients than among healthy donors. Patients and controls would share equally any PCR tilt toward shorter templates.

The source of this sequence is a woman in her late teens or twenties with type 1 diabetes. Sequencing was done on a sample of naive CD4+ T cells from blood.

The CDR3 nucleotides read TGTGCCAGCAGTCCCCCCCCACTGGACAATGAGCAGTTCTTC. Protein sequence: CASSPPPLDNEQFF. This chain joins TRBV28 and TRBJ2-1; D is unclear. Germline V gene data show CDR1 as MDHEN and CDR2 as SYDVKM. V was trimmed by 5 bases and J by 5 bases, leaving 13 bases between them. CDR3 size: 14 residues.